These 12 T cell receptor beta chains were all obtained from the same sample, sequenced in a study of T cell changes during pregnancy in multiple sclerosis. The protocol was immunoSEQ multiplex PCR, while the TCRdb copy is restricted to in-frame clones and leaves out a portion. The table shows fewer than 50,000 clones, with 92% occurring only once. The specimen comprised CD8+ T cells from peripheral blood mononuclear cells, sampled in the third trimester of pregnancy. Every receptor here comes from a female donor with multiple sclerosis, enrolled in a pregnancy study.

V and J are TRBV6-5 and TRBJ2-7; D may be TRBD1 (6 bases). V was clipped by 5 bases and J by 2 bases, with 16 bases between them. Per germline, CDR1 MNHEY and CDR2 SVGAGI. The CDR3 sequence is 15 residues long. CDR3 DNA sequence: TGTGCCAGCAGTATGGGAGCAGGGGTCCCCTACGAGCAGTACTTC. Its protein product is CASSMGAGVPYEQYF.

V gene TRBV30 combines with J gene TRBJ2-3; D unresolved. The CDR3 spans 15 residues. The germline V and J ends were trimmed by 4 bases and 2 bases, with 16 bases remaining between them. Germline CDR1 is GTSNPN and CDR2 is SVGIG (reference sequence). The CDR3 is CAWTPLGIFTDTQYF. In DNA form, the CDR3 reads TGTGCCTGGACCCCGTTGGGCATTTTCACAGATACGCAGTATTTT.

CDR3 in DNA: TGTGCCAGCAGCTCGGGGACAAACCACTATGGCTACACCTTC. It codes for CASSSGTNHYGYTF. The chain has TRBV5-6 and TRBJ1-2; D perhaps matches TRBD1 (6 bases). The CDR3 has 14 residues. V lost 3 bases and J 3 bases, leaving 12 bases between the germline ends. CDR1 is SGHDT and CDR2 is YYEEEE in the germline V gene.

The V and J genes are TRBV11-2 and TRBJ2-7; D possibly corresponds to TRBD1 (6 bases). This CDR3 contains 13 residues. The V gene's germline CDR1 is SGHAT and CDR2 FQNNGV. Trimming shortened V by 4 bases and J by 6 bases, and 13 bases separated the two germline ends. CDR3 sequence reads: CASSWVGGGEQYF. CDR3 coding DNA: TGTGCCAGCAGCTGGGTTGGGGGCGGCGAGCAGTACTTC.

Regarding this clone: The germline gene is not matched at one end of the junction; a read error may be the cause. This chain joins TRBV7-9 and TRBJ2-7; possible D gene TRBD1, 5 bases. CDR3 length: 15 residues. CDR1 SEHNR and CDR2 FQNEAQ come from the germline V gene (reference sequence). CDR3 sequence (DNA): TGTGCCAGCAGCCCCAGCGCAGACAGCTCCTACGGGCAGTACTTC. It encodes CASSPSADSSYGQYF.

This chain uses TRBV5-1 with TRBJ2-2; 14 bases are a match to TRBD2. The CDR3 spans 16 residues. Losses at the gene ends were 4 bases for V and 5 bases for J; bases not matched to a gene: 4. The germline CDR1 and CDR2 sequences are SGHRS and YFSETQ. The DNA for the CDR3 is TGCGCCAGCAGCCGGACTAGCGGGAGGACTACCGGGGAGCTGTTTTTT. Translation: CASSRTSGRTTGELFF.

The chain is built from TRBV5-6 and TRBJ1-5, with TRBD1 identical over 11 bases. There are 15 residues in the CDR3. V gave up 2 bases and J gave up 4 bases; unmatched junction bases: 2. CDR1 is SGHDT and CDR2 is YYEEEE in the germline V gene. The CDR3 reads CASSFGTGGNQPQHF. The CDR3 nucleotides are TGTGCCAGCAGCTTCGGGACAGGGGGGAATCAGCCCCAGCATTTT. The full variable domain, its missing parts supplied by reference TRBV5-6 and TRBJ1-5, is DAGVTQSPTHLIKTRGQQVTLRCSPKSGHDTVSWYQQALGQGPQFIFQYYEEEERQRGNFPDRFSGHQFPNYSSELNVNALLLGDSALYLCASSFGTGGNQPQHFGDGTRLSIL.

V gene TRBV5-1 combines with J gene TRBJ1-1; 7 bases are shared with TRBD1. V trimming: 4 bases; J trimming: 0 bases; junction bases outside the gene matches: 6. CDR1 is SGHRS, CDR2 YFSETQ, per germline. This CDR3 has 15 residues. CDR3 region: CASSKTGTLNTEAFF. CDR3 in DNA: TGCGCCAGCAGCAAGACAGGGACTCTGAACACTGAAGCTTTCTTT.

The chain links TRBV7-2 to TRBJ2-2, with 10 bases identical to TRBD1. The CDR3 has 16 amino acids. V gave up 3 bases and J gave up 6 bases; unmatched junction bases: 7. Germline V gene data show CDR1 as SGHTA and CDR2 as FQGNSA. The CDR3 protein is CASSLLPGQGSGELFF. The CDR3 nucleotides read TGTGCCAGCAGCTTGCTCCCGGGACAGGGGTCCGGGGAGCTGTTTTTT.

The rearrangement uses TRBV9 and TRBJ2-2; D gene unclear. The V and J ends lost 3 bases and 1 base respectively, with 4 bases between them. The CDR3 is 13 amino acids. CDR1 is SGDLS and CDR2 is YYNGEE in the germline V gene. CDR3 loop: CASSALNTGELFF. As DNA, the CDR3 is TGTGCCAGCAGCGCCCTGAACACCGGGGAGCTGTTTTTT.

This clone was recorded a few times. The J gene is TRBJ2-3, the V gene TRBV6-4, with D tentatively TRBD2 (6 bases). Deletions cut 3 bases from V and 2 bases from J, with 6 bases between. This CDR3 has 13 residues. Germline V gene data show CDR1 as MRHNA and CDR2 as SNTAGT. The CDR3 nucleotides read TGTGCCAGCAGTGAGCGGGACACAGATACGCAGTATTTT. Amino acids: CASSERDTDTQYF.

This chain uses TRBV28 with TRBJ1-5; 7 bases agree with TRBD1. In germline, CDR1 is MDHEN, CDR2 SYDVKM. Losses at the gene ends were 6 bases for V and 3 bases for J; bases not matched to a gene: 5. CDR3 length: 14 residues. CDR3: CASSETGFNQPQHF. CDR3 nucleotides: TGTGCCAGCAGCGAGACAGGGTTCAATCAGCCCCAGCATTTT.